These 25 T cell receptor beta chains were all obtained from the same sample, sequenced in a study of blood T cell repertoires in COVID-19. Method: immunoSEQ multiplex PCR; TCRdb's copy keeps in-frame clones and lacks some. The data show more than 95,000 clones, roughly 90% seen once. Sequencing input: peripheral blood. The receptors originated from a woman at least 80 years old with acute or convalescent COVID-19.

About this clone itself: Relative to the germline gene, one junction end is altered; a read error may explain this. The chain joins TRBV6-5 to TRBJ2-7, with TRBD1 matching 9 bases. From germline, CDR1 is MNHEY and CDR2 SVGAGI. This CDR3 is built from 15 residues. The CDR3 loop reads CASSIRGTGSSEQYF. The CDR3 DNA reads TGTGCCAGCAGCATCAGAGGGACAGGGTCCTCCGAGCAGTACTTC.

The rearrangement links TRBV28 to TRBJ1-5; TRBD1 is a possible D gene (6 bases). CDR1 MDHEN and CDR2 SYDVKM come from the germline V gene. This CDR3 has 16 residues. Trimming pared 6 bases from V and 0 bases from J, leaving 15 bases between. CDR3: CASRPGTMYSNQPQHF. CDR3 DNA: TGTGCCAGCAGGCCAGGGACAATGTATAGCAATCAGCCCCAGCATTTT.

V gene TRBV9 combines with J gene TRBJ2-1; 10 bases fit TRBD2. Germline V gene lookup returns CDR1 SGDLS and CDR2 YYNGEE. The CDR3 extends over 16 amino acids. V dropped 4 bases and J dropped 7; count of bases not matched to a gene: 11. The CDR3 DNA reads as TGTGCCAGCAGCCTGGAGAGCGGGGGGGCGGGAAATGAGCAGTTCTTC. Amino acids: CASSLESGGAGNEQFF.

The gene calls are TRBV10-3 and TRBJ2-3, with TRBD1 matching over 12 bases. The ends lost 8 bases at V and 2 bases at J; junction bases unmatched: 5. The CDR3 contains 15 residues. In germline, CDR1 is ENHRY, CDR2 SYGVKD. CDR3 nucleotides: TGTGCCATCGCAGGGACAGGGGGCGACACAGATACGCAGTATTTT. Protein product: CAIAGTGGDTDTQYF.

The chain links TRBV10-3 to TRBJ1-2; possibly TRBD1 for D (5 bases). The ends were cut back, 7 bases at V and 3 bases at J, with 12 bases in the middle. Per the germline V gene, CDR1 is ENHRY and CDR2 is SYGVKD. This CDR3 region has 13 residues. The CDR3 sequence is CAITTGTDYGYTF. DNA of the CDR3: TGTGCCATCACTACAGGTACCGACTATGGCTACACCTTC.

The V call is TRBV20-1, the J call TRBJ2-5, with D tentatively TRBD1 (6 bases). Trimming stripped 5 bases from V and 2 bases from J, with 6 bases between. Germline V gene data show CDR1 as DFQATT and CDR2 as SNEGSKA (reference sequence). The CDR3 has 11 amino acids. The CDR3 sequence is CSADRQETQYF. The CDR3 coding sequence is TGCAGTGCTGACAGGCAAGAGACCCAGTACTTC.

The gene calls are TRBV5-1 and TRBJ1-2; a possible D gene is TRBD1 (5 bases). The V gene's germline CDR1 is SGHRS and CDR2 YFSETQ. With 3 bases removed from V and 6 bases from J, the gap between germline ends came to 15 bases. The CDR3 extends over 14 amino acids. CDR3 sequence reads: CASSSSRVRDGYTF. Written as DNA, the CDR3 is TGCGCCAGCAGCTCTTCCAGGGTTAGAGATGGCTACACCTTC. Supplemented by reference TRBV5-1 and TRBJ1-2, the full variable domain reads KAGVTQTPRYLIKTRGQQVTLSCSPISGHRSVSWYQQTPGQGLQFLFEYFSETQRNKGNFPGRFSGRQFSNSRSEMNVSTLELGDSALYLCASSSSRVRDGYTFGSGTRLTVV.

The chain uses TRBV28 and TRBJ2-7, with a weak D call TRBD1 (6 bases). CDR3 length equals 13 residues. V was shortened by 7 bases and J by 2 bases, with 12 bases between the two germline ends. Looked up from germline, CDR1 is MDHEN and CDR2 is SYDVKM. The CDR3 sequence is CASTLGGAYEQYF. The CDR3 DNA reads TGTGCCAGCACCCTAGGGGGTGCCTACGAGCAGTACTTC.

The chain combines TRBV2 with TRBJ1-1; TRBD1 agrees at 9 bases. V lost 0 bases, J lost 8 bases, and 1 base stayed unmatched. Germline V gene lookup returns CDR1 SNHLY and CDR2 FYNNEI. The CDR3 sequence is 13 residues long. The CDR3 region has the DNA TGTGCCAGCAGTGAAGCGGGACAGGGCGAAGCTTTCTTT. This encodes CASSEAGQGEAFF.

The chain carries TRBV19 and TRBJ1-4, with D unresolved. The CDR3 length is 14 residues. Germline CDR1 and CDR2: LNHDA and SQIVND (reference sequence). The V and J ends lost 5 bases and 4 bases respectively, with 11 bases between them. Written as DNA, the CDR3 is TGTGCCAGTAGTCTTAGGGAGCTTAATGAAAAACTGTTTTTT. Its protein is CASSLRELNEKLFF.

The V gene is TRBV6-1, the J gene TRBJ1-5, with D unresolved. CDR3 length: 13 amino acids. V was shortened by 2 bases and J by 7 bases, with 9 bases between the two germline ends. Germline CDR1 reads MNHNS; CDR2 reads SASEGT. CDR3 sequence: CASSERGLQPQHF. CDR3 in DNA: TGTGCCAGCAGTGAACGGGGTTTGCAGCCCCAGCATTTT.

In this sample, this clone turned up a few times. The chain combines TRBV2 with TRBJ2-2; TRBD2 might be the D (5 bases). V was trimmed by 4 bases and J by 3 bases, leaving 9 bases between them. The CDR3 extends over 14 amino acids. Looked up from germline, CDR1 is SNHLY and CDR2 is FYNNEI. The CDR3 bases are TGTGCCAGCAGTGGAGGGAAGGACACCGGGGAGCTGTTTTTT. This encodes CASSGGKDTGELFF.

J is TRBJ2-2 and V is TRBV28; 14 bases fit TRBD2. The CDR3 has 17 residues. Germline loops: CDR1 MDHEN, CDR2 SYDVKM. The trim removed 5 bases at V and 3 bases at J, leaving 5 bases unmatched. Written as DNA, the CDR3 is TGTGCCAGCAGTCCTCCGGGACTAGCGGGGGACACCGGGGAGCTGTTTTTT. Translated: CASSPPGLAGDTGELFF.

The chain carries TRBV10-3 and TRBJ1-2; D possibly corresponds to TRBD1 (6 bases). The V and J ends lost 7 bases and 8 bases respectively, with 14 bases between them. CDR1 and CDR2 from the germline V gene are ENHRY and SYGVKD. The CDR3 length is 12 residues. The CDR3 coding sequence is TGTGCCATCAAACATACAGGGATGGGCTACACCTTC. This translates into CAIKHTGMGYTF.

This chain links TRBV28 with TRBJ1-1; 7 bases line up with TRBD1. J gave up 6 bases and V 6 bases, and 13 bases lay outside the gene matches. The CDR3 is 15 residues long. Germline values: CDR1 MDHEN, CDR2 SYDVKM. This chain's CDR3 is CASRGQDSMRAEAFF. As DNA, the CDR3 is TGTGCCAGCAGAGGACAGGACAGCATGAGGGCTGAAGCTTTCTTT. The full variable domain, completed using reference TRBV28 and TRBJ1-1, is DVKVTQSSRYLVKRTGEKVFLECVQDMDHENMFWYRQDPGLGLRLIYFSYDVKMKEKGDIPEGYSVSREKKERFSLILESASTNQTSMYLCASRGQDSMRAEAFFGQGTRLTVV.

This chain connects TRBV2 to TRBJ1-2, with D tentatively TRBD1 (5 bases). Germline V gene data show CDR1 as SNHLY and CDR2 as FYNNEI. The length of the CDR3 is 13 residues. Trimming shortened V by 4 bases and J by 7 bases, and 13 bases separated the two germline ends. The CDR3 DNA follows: TGTGCCAGCAGTGGATGGCAGGGAGGTGGCTACACCTTC. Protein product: CASSGWQGGGYTF.

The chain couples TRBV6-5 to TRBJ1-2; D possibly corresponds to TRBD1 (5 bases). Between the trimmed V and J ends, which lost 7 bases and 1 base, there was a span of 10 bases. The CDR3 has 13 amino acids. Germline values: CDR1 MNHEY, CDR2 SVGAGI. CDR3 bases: TGTGCCAGCACAATGACAGATAACTATGGCTACACCTTC. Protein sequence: CASTMTDNYGYTF.

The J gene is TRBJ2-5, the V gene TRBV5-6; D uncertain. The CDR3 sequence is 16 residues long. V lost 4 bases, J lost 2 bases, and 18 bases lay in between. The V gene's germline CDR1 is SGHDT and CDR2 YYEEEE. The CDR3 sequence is CASSRITLQWQETQYF. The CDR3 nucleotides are TGTGCCAGCAGCCGAATTACCTTACAGTGGCAAGAGACCCAGTACTTC.

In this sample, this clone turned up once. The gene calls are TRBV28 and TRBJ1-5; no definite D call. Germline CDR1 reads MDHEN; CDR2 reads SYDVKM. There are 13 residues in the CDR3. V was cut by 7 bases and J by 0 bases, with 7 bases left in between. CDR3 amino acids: CASMRYSNQPQHF. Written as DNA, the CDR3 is TGTGCCAGCATGAGATATAGCAATCAGCCCCAGCATTTT.

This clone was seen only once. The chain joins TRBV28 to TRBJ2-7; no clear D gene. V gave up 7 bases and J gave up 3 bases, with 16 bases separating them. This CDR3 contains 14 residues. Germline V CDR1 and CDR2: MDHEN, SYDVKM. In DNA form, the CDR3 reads TGTGCCAGCAATGAGGTGTCCCTCTACTACGAGCAGTACTTC. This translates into CASNEVSLYYEQYF.

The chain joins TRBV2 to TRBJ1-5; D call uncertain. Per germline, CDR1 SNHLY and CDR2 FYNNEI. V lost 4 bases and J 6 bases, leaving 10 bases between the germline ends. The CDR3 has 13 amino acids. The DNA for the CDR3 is TGTGCCAGCAGTGTGTCGGGTGTTCAGCCCCAGCATTTT. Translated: CASSVSGVQPQHF.

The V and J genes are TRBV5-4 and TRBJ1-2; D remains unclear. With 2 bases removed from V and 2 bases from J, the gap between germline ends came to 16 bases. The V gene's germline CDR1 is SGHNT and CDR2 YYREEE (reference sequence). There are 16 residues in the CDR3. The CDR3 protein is CASSFERAARNYGYTF. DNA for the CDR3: TGTGCCAGCAGCTTTGAGAGGGCTGCGAGGAACTATGGCTACACCTTC.

The CDR3 is CASTTGGPLGAANYGYTF. The CDR3 DNA is TGTGCCAGCACGACAGGGGGGCCGCTTGGCGCTGCTAACTATGGCTACACCTTC. The chain combines TRBV28 with TRBJ1-2, with 9 bases fitting TRBD1. The CDR3 covers 18 residues. Germline values: CDR1 MDHEN, CDR2 SYDVKM. The trim removed 7 bases at V and 0 bases at J, leaving 15 bases unmatched.

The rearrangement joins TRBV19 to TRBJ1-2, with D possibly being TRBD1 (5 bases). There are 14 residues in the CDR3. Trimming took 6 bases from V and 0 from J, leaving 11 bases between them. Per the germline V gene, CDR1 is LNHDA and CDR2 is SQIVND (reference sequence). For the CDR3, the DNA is TGTGCCAGTAGCATGGGGCCCGCTAACTATGGCTACACCTTC. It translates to CASSMGPANYGYTF.

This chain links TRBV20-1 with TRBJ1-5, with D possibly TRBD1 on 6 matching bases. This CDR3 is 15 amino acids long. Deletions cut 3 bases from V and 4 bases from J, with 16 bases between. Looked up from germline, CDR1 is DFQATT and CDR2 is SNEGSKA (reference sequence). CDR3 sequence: CSASFQGLDNQPQHF. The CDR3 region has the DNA TGCAGTGCTAGTTTCCAGGGGCTGGATAATCAGCCCCAGCATTTT.